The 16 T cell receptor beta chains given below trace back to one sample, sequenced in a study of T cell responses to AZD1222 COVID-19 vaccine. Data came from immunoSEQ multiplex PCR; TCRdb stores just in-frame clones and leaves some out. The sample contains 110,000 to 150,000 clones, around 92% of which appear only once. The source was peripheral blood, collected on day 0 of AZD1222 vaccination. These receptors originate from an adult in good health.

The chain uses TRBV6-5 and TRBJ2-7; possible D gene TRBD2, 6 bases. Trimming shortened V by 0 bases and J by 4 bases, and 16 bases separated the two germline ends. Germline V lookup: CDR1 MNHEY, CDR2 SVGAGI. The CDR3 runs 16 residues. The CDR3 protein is CASSYSRGVGGYEQYF. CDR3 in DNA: TGTGCCAGCAGTTACTCTCGTGGGGTGGGGGGATACGAGCAGTACTTC.

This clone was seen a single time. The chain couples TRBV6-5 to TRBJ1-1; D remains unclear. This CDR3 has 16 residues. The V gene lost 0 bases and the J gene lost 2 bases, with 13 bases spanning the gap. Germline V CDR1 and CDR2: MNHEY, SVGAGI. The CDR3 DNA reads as TGTGCCAGCAGTTACTCTTTACAGACGATAAACACTGAAGCTTTCTTT. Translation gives CASSYSLQTINTEAFF.

For the CDR3, the DNA is TGTGCCAGCAGCTTATGGGCAGTTAGAAGTAACACCGGGGAGCTGTTTTTT. Protein product: CASSLWAVRSNTGELFF. The chain uses TRBV7-9 and TRBJ2-2; no definite D call. From germline, CDR1 is SEHNR and CDR2 FQNEAQ (reference sequence). Trimming stripped 2 bases from V and 2 bases from J, with 15 bases between. CDR3 length equals 17 residues.

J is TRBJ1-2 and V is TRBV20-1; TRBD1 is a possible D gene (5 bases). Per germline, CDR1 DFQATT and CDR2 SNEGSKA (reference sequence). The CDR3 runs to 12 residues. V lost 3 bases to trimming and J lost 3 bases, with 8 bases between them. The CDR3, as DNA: TGCAGTGCTAGTGACAGCCACTATGGCTACACCTTC. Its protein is CSASDSHYGYTF.

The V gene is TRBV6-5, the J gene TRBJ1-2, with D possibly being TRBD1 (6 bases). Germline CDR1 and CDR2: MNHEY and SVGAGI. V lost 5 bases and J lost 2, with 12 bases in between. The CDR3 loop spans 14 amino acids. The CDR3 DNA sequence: TGTGCCAGCAGTAGCCTAGGGGGGAACTATGGCTACACCTTC. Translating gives CASSSLGGNYGYTF.

The CDR3 DNA is TGTGCCACCAGCGGGCGACAGGGTGTGGACACTGAAGCTTTCTTT. Translated: CATSGRQGVDTEAFF. The V call is TRBV15, the J call TRBJ1-1; 7 bases fit TRBD1. Looked up from germline, CDR1 is LNHNV and CDR2 is YYDKDF (reference sequence). Unmatched junction bases numbered 9, after V lost 5 bases and J lost 3 bases. The CDR3 runs 15 residues.

CDR3 loop: CASSVGSGANVLTF. As DNA, the CDR3 is TGTGCCAGCAGCGTGGGATCTGGGGCCAACGTCCTGACTTTC. V and J are TRBV9 and TRBJ2-6; D gene unclear. V lost 2 bases, J lost 1 base, and 4 bases lay in between. The CDR3 runs 14 residues. In germline, CDR1 is SGDLS, CDR2 YYNGEE.

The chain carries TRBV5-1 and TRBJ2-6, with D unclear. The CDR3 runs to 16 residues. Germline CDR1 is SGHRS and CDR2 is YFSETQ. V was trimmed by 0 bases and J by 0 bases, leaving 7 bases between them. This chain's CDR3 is CASSLGSSSGANVLTF. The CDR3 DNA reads TGCGCCAGCAGCTTGGGCAGCTCCTCTGGGGCCAACGTCCTGACTTTC.

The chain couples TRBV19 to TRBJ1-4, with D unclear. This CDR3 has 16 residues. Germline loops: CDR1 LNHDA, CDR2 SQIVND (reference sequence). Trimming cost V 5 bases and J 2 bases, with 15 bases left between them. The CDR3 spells CASSPRVGYTNEKLFF. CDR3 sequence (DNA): TGTGCCAGTAGTCCCCGGGTGGGATACACTAATGAAAAACTGTTTTTT.

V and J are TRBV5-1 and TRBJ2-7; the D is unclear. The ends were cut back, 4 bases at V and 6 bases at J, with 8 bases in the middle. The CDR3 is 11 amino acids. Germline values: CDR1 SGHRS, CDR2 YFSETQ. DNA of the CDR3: TGCGCCAGCAGCGCCTTCTCCGAGCAGTACTTC. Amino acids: CASSAFSEQYF.

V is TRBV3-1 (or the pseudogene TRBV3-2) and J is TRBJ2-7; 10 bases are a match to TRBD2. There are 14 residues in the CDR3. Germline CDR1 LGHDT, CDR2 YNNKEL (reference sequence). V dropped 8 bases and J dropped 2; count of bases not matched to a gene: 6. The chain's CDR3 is CASRASGRPYEQYF. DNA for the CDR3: TGTGCCAGCCGGGCTAGCGGGAGACCCTACGAGCAGTACTTC.

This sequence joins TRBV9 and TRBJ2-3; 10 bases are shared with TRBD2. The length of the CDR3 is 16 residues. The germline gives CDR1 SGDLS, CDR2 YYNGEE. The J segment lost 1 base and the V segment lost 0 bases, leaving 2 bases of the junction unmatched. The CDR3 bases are TGTGCCAGCAGCGTAGAGCTAGCGGGGGGCACAGATACGCAGTATTTT. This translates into CASSVELAGGTDTQYF.

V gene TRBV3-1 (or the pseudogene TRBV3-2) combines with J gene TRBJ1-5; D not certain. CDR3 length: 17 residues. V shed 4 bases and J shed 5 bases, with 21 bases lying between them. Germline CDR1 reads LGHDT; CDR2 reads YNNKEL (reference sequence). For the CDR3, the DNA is TGTGCCAGCAGCCTAGACTTTCCATTTTTGGATCATCAGCCCCAGCATTTT. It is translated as CASSLDFPFLDHQPQHF.

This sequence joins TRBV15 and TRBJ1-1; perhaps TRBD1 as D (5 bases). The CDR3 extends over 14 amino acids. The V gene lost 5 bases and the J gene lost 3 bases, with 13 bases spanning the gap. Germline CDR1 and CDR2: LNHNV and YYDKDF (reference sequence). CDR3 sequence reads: CATSEQWGDTEAFF. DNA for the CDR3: TGTGCCACCAGCGAGCAGTGGGGGGACACTGAAGCTTTCTTT.

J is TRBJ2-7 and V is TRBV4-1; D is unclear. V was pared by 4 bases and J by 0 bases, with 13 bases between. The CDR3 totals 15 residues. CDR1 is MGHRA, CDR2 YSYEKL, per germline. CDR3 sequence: CASSLGPASSYEQYF. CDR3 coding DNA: TGCGCCAGCAGCCTTGGACCCGCTAGCTCCTACGAGCAGTACTTC.

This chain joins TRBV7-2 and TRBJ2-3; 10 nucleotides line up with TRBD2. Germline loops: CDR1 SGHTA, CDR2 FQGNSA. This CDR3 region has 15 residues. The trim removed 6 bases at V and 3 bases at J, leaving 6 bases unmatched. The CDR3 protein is CASSTTSGITDTQYF. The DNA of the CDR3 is TGTGCCAGCAGTACTACTAGCGGGATTACAGATACGCAGTATTTT.